These 23 T cell receptor beta chains were all obtained from the same sample, sequenced in a study of blood T cell repertoires in COVID-19. The method was immunoSEQ multiplex PCR; TCRdb's version includes in-frame clones alone and lacks a portion of them. Of approximately 270,000 clones in the sample, around 85% were seen once. The specimen was PBMCs or T cells enriched from blood (not recorded which). The receptors originated from a woman aged 25 to 45 who had recovered from COVID-19.

This rearrangement joins TRBV28 to TRBJ1-2; tentative D call: TRBD1 (6 bases). The germline V gene encodes CDR1 MDHEN and CDR2 SYDVKM. V lost 2 bases to trimming and J lost 4 bases, with 8 bases between them. CDR3 length: 13 residues. This chain's CDR3 is CASSLMGAYGYTF. CDR3 coding DNA: TGTGCCAGCAGTTTAATGGGGGCCTATGGCTACACCTTC.

The genes are TRBV7-8 and TRBJ1-3; no firm D call. Trimming cost V 5 bases and J 5 bases, with 7 bases left between them. Germline V gives CDR1 SGHVS, CDR2 FQNEAQ. This CDR3 is 12 amino acids long. The CDR3 nucleotides read TGTGCCAGCAGCCTGCGAAGAAACACCATATATTTT. Translation: CASSLRRNTIYF.

V usage is TRBV28 and J usage is TRBJ1-2; 7 bases line up with TRBD1. This CDR3 region has 18 residues. Germline V gene sequence: CDR1 MDHEN, CDR2 SYDVKM. With 3 bases clipped from V and 8 bases from J, the junction kept 21 bases outside the gene matches. In DNA form, the CDR3 reads TGTGCCAGCAGTTTTGGTTGGCCAATAGACAGGGAAGGATACGGCTACACCTTC. It codes for CASSFGWPIDREGYGYTF.

The V and J genes are TRBV10-3 and TRBJ2-7, with 9 nucleotides matching TRBD1. V lost 4 bases, J lost 4 bases, and 8 bases stayed unmatched. The germline V gene encodes CDR1 ENHRY and CDR2 SYGVKD. The CDR3 loop spans 15 amino acids. CDR3 DNA: TGTGCCATCAGTGGTGGGGACAGGGCAAATTACGAGCAGTACTTC. It codes for CAISGGDRANYEQYF.

For the CDR3, the DNA is TGTGCCAGCTCAGAGGGGGGGAGCACTGAAGCTTTCTTT. It is translated as CASSEGGSTEAFF. The rearrangement joins TRBV18 to TRBJ1-1; D is possibly TRBD1 (6 bases). The CDR3 covers 13 residues. Between the trimmed V and J ends, which lost 5 bases and 4 bases, there was a span of 11 bases. Per the germline V gene, CDR1 is KGHSH and CDR2 is LQKENI.

The genes are TRBV28 and TRBJ1-2, with D possibly matching TRBD1 (5 bases). Germline V lookup: CDR1 MDHEN, CDR2 SYDVKM. V was cut by 7 bases and J by 3 bases, with 15 bases left in between. The CDR3 has 14 residues. CDR3 bases: TGTGCCAGCAATGGGCAGGGCGGTTACTATGGCTACACCTTC. It codes for CASNGQGGYYGYTF.

This chain links TRBV11-1 with TRBJ1-5; a possible D gene is TRBD1 (6 bases). V shed 6 bases and J shed 3 bases, with 9 bases lying between them. The CDR3 loop spans 13 amino acids. CDR1 and CDR2 from the germline V gene are SGHAT and FQDESV (reference sequence). The CDR3 region has the DNA TGTGCCAGCAGAGGGGGTGCCAATCAGCCCCAGCATTTT. Its translation: CASRGGANQPQHF.

Written as DNA, the CDR3 is TGTGCCAGCAGCAGAGGGACAGGGGGTTTCACAGATACGCAGTATTTT. Its protein product is CASSRGTGGFTDTQYF. V usage is TRBV11-1 and J usage is TRBJ2-3; 11 bases fit TRBD1. This CDR3 spans 16 amino acids. V lost 5 bases to trimming and J lost 2 bases; unmatched junction nucleotides: 6. Germline CDR1 reads SGHAT; CDR2 reads FQDESV (reference sequence).

The chain links TRBV6-5 to TRBJ2-1, with 7 bases that match TRBD1. CDR1 and CDR2 from the germline V gene are MNHEY and SVGAGI. The junction had 8 bases not matched to a gene; V was cut back by 6 bases and J by 3 bases. The CDR3 is 15 amino acids. DNA for the CDR3: TGTGCCAGCAGCTACCTGGGACAGTACTACAATGAGCAGTTCTTC. Translated, it gives CASSYLGQYYNEQFF.

The chain is built from TRBV4-1 and TRBJ1-4; D is perhaps TRBD1 (5 bases). Germline V gives CDR1 MGHRA, CDR2 YSYEKL. The V gene lost 2 bases and the J gene lost 0 bases, with 13 bases spanning the gap. The CDR3 length is 17 residues. CDR3 loop: CASSQRLGEATNEKLFF. CDR3 DNA sequence: TGCGCCAGCAGCCAAAGGTTAGGGGAGGCAACTAATGAAAAACTGTTTTTT.

The chain recombines TRBV5-6 with TRBJ2-3, with TRBD1 identical over 8 bases. The CDR3 covers 16 residues. Unmatched junction bases numbered 8, after V lost 0 bases and J lost 5 bases. Germline V CDR1 and CDR2: SGHDT, YYEEEE. CDR3: CASSLGYTGGRDTQYF. The CDR3 DNA sequence: TGTGCCAGCAGCTTGGGGTATACAGGGGGACGAGATACGCAGTATTTT.

This clone has only one observation. As DNA, the CDR3 is TGTGCCAGCAGGGCCCCGGGACACGGAAATCAGCCCCAGCATTTT. This gives the protein CASRAPGHGNQPQHF. The J gene is TRBJ1-5, the V gene TRBV6-5, with D tentatively TRBD1 (6 bases). This CDR3 is built from 15 residues. Trimming shortened V by 6 bases and J by 4 bases, and 16 bases separated the two germline ends. The germline V gene has CDR1 MNHEY and CDR2 SVGAGI.

The J gene is TRBJ1-5, the V gene TRBV5-6, with 7 bases fitting TRBD1. There are 14 residues in the CDR3. Germline values: CDR1 SGHDT, CDR2 YYEEEE. Trimming took 2 bases from V and 7 from J; bases not matched to a gene: 6. CDR3 sequence (DNA): TGTGCCAGCAGCTTTAACAGGGGAGTCCAGCCCCAGCATTTT. Protein product: CASSFNRGVQPQHF.

A few counts support this clone. The chain uses TRBV11-1 and TRBJ2-3, with TRBD2 matching over 14 bases. Germline CDR1 SGHAT, CDR2 FQDESV (reference sequence). The CDR3 is 15 amino acids. V gave up 5 bases and J gave up 8 bases; unmatched junction bases: 6. CDR3 protein: CASSAGTSGGGTQYF. CDR3 nucleotides: TGTGCCAGCAGCGCCGGGACTAGCGGGGGCGGTACGCAGTATTTT.

The chain has TRBV5-5 and TRBJ2-7; D is unclear. Trimming left V 0 bases short and J 3 bases short, with 10 bases between. The CDR3 loop spans 14 amino acids. Germline CDR1 SGHKS, CDR2 YYEKEE (reference sequence). CDR3 in amino acids: CASSLEGRHYEQYF. The CDR3 DNA follows: TGTGCCAGCAGCTTGGAAGGCAGGCACTACGAGCAGTACTTC.

This chain connects TRBV11-2 to TRBJ1-6, with D unresolved. The CDR3 extends over 18 amino acids. Trimming took off 2 bases at V and 0 bases at J, with 14 bases between the two ends. Germline V gene sequence: CDR1 SGHAT, CDR2 FQNNGV. The DNA of the CDR3 is TGTGCCAGCAGCTTATACGCCCGGGAGAGCTCCTATAATTCACCCCTCCACTTT. Amino acid sequence: CASSLYARESSYNSPLHF.

V is TRBV6-5 and J is TRBJ1-2, with unresolved D. V gave up 7 bases and J gave up 7 bases, with 10 bases separating them. There are 11 residues in the CDR3. Germline values: CDR1 MNHEY, CDR2 SVGAGI. CDR3 bases: TGTGCCAGCAAAGACACTTTTGGCTACACCTTC. It encodes CASKDTFGYTF.

This chain uses TRBV6-4 with TRBJ1-5, with a weak D call TRBD1 (5 bases). This CDR3 contains 15 residues. Germline V CDR1 and CDR2: MRHNA, SNTAGT. V was trimmed by 3 bases and J by 2 bases, leaving 11 bases between them. Here the CDR3 reads CASSEQAWGNQPQHF. Here the CDR3 DNA reads TGTGCCAGCAGTGAACAGGCGTGGGGCAATCAGCCCCAGCATTTT.

V and J are TRBV7-8 and TRBJ1-6, with D possibly matching TRBD1 (5 bases). Between the trimmed V and J ends, which lost 3 bases and 14 bases, there was a span of 20 bases. CDR3 size: 15 residues. From germline, CDR1 is SGHVS and CDR2 FQNEAQ. The CDR3 spells CASSLLREALPALHF. The CDR3 DNA reads TGTGCCAGCAGCTTGCTCAGGGAAGCCCTCCCGGCCCTCCACTTT.

This sequence joins TRBV24-1 and TRBJ2-1; 14 bases are a match to TRBD2. V trimming: 4 bases; J trimming: 8 bases; junction bases outside the gene matches: 3. Germline CDR1 KGHDR, CDR2 SFDVKD. The CDR3 spans 15 residues. CDR3 loop: CATSEGTSGSDEQFF. CDR3 DNA sequence: TGTGCCACCAGTGAAGGGACTAGCGGGAGTGATGAGCAGTTCTTC.

This clone was observed a few times. The chain carries TRBV6-4 and TRBJ2-2; 10 bases align to TRBD2. This CDR3 is 15 amino acids long. Trimming cost V 7 bases and J 2 bases; bases outside gene matches: 4. Germline values: CDR1 MRHNA, CDR2 SNTAGT. CDR3 sequence: CASTRTSGNTGELFF. Written as DNA, the CDR3 is TGTGCCAGCACTAGGACTAGCGGAAACACCGGGGAGCTGTTTTTT.

V usage is TRBV12-5 and J usage is TRBJ2-2; weak D call: TRBD1 (6 bases). The CDR3 runs to 18 residues. Germline V gives CDR1 LGHNT, CDR2 FRNRAP. Trimming took off 2 bases at V and 6 bases at J, with 22 bases between the two ends. The CDR3 DNA follows: TGTGCTAGTGGTTTGCTCCGGGACAAAGGGCACGAGGCCGGGGAGCTGTTTTTT. Translating gives CASGLLRDKGHEAGELFF.

This clone was recorded a few times. The chain links TRBV19 to TRBJ1-5, with 7 nucleotides matching TRBD1. J lost 6 bases, V lost 8 bases, and 16 bases had no gene match. The germline V gene has CDR1 LNHDA and CDR2 SQIVND (reference sequence). The CDR3 has 16 amino acids. The CDR3 DNA reads TGTGCCAGTCAAGTTGAGTGGGCAGGGGGAGGTCAGCCCCAGCATTTT. It specifies CASQVEWAGGGQPQHF.